These 30 T cell receptor beta chains were sequenced from one sample in a study of blood T cell repertoires in COVID-19. Data came from immunoSEQ multiplex PCR; TCRdb stores just in-frame clones and leaves some out. The table records roughly 340,000 clones, about 93% of them present only once. The sequenced material came from peripheral blood. The source is a woman aged 18-29 years who had recovered from COVID-19.

The chain's CDR3 is CAGSTGGFEAFF. The DNA for the CDR3 is TGTGCCGGAAGTACAGGGGGATTTGAAGCTTTCTTT. V usage is TRBV6-6 and J usage is TRBJ1-1; TRBD1 matches 8 bases. The CDR3 runs to 12 residues. Germline lookup yields CDR1 MNHNY and CDR2 SVGAGI (reference sequence). The junction had 9 bases not matched to a gene; V was cut back by 11 bases and J by 7 bases.

Regarding this clone: At one end the junction does not follow the germline gene, possibly because of a read error. V gene TRBV9 combines with J gene TRBJ2-3, with TRBD2 identical over 9 bases. CDR1 is SGDLS and CDR2 is YYNGEE in the germline V gene. The CDR3 runs to 17 residues. The CDR3 loop reads CASSVALGREGTDTQYF. For the CDR3, the DNA is TGTGCCAGCAGCGTCGCCCTGGGGCGGGAGGGCACCGATACGCAGTATTTT.

The sample holds a few counts of this clone. V is TRBV7-9 and J is TRBJ2-1; 7 positions agree with TRBD2. Germline CDR1 SEHNR, CDR2 FQNEAQ (reference sequence). V dropped 10 bases and J dropped 5; count of bases not matched to a gene: 14. The CDR3 is made up of 15 amino acids. Here the CDR3 reads CATTTRTGGDNEQFF. The CDR3 DNA follows: TGTGCCACCACGACCAGAACGGGAGGTGACAATGAGCAGTTCTTC.

The rearrangement joins TRBV27 to TRBJ1-1; no reliable D call. In germline, CDR1 is MNHEY, CDR2 SMNVEV (reference sequence). The CDR3 runs 14 residues. Trimming shortened V by 0 bases and J by 5 bases, and 10 bases separated the two germline ends. This chain's CDR3 is CASSLSGDRTEAFF. The CDR3 region has the DNA TGTGCCAGCAGTTTATCAGGAGATAGAACTGAAGCTTTCTTT.

V is TRBV9 and J is TRBJ1-2; D gene uncertain. V lost 4 bases to trimming and J lost 5 bases, with 12 bases between them. Germline V lookup: CDR1 SGDLS, CDR2 YYNGEE. This CDR3 has 13 residues. The CDR3 sequence is CASSPRHPYGYTF. As DNA, the CDR3 is TGTGCCAGCAGCCCCAGACACCCGTATGGCTACACCTTC.

The J gene is TRBJ1-1, the V gene TRBV5-6, with D possibly TRBD1 on 5 matching bases. Trimming removed 0 bases at V and 1 base at J, with 10 bases between. CDR3 length equals 15 residues. Germline V CDR1 and CDR2: SGHDT, YYEEEE. The CDR3 nucleotides are TGTGCCAGCAGCTTGGTACCGGGGGGGAACACTGAAGCTTTCTTT. Its protein product is CASSLVPGGNTEAFF.

V and J are TRBV19 and TRBJ1-1; unclear D gene. Germline loops: CDR1 LNHDA, CDR2 SQIVND (reference sequence). V was trimmed by 6 bases and J by 11 bases, leaving 31 bases between them. The CDR3 runs to 17 residues. CDR3 amino acids: CASSPVGSARFVSRAFF. In DNA form, the CDR3 reads TGTGCCAGTAGCCCCGTGGGGAGCGCCCGCTTTGTTTCTCGGGCTTTCTTT. The complete variable domain, with remaining parts taken from reference TRBV19 and TRBJ1-1, reads DGGITQSPKYLFRKEGQNVTLSCEQNLNHDAMYWYRQDPGQGLRLIYYSQIVNDFQKGDIAEGYSVSREKKESFPLTVTSAQKNPTAFYLCASSPVGSARFVSRAFFGQGTRLTVV.

The chain links TRBV6-2 or TRBV6-3 to TRBJ2-3; D gene ambiguous. V was clipped by 2 bases and J by 10 bases, with 16 bases between them. CDR1 and CDR2 from the germline V gene are MNHEY and SVGEGT. The CDR3 contains 14 residues. The CDR3 here is CASSYGEVVNSQYF. The DNA for the CDR3 is TGTGCCAGCAGTTACGGAGAAGTGGTAAACTCGCAGTATTTT.

The V call is TRBV7-9, the J call TRBJ2-2, with 8 nucleotides matching TRBD2. V dropped 5 bases and J dropped 3; count of bases not matched to a gene: 8. Per the germline V gene, CDR1 is SEHNR and CDR2 is FQNEAQ (reference sequence). This CDR3 comprises 16 residues. The CDR3 sequence: CASSPQDSGDTGELFF. CDR3 DNA: TGTGCCAGCAGCCCGCAGGATAGCGGGGACACCGGGGAGCTGTTTTTT.

This sequence joins TRBV19 and TRBJ1-1; 10 bases fit TRBD1. Losses at the gene ends were 3 bases for V and 5 bases for J; bases not matched to a gene: 9. Germline V CDR1 and CDR2: LNHDA, SQIVND (reference sequence). CDR3 length: 16 residues. CDR3 DNA sequence: TGTGCCAGTAGTATCGTCCCGGGACAGGGGTGGACTGAAGCTTTCTTT. Its protein product is CASSIVPGQGWTEAFF.

The chain carries TRBV5-1 and TRBJ1-4; 8 bases are shared with TRBD1. The V gene's germline CDR1 is SGHRS and CDR2 YFSETQ. The length of the CDR3 is 18 residues. Trimming took 0 bases from V and 5 from J; bases not matched to a gene: 12. The CDR3 here is CASSLEAGGDRLNEKLFF. Written as DNA, the CDR3 is TGCGCCAGCAGCTTGGAGGCGGGTGGGGACAGGTTAAATGAAAAACTGTTTTTT.

The chain couples TRBV5-8 to TRBJ2-1; TRBD2 might be the D (6 bases). The germline V gene has CDR1 SGHTS and CDR2 YDEGEE. The V end lost 0 bases, the J end lost 0 bases, and 10 bases lay between the germline ends. The CDR3 is 16 amino acids. The CDR3 spells CASSLAYGGSYNEQFF. DNA of the CDR3: TGTGCCAGCAGCTTGGCCTACGGGGGCTCCTACAATGAGCAGTTCTTC.

The chain joins TRBV29-1 to TRBJ2-1; TRBD2 agrees at 8 bases. The ends lost 6 bases at V and 0 bases at J; junction bases unmatched: 1. Germline values: CDR1 SQVTM, CDR2 ANQGSEA. The CDR3 runs 13 residues. The CDR3 bases are TGCAGCGTAGGGACTAGCTCCTACAATGAGCAGTTCTTC. This gives the protein CSVGTSSYNEQFF.

The chain recombines TRBV5-1 with TRBJ2-1, with 10 bases that match TRBD1. CDR1 and CDR2 (germline): SGHRS, YFSETQ. V gave up 2 bases and J gave up 7 bases; unmatched junction bases: 6. This CDR3 contains 15 residues. CDR3 residues: CASSFRQGAGNEQFF. The CDR3 coding sequence is TGCGCCAGCAGCTTCCGACAGGGGGCAGGTAATGAGCAGTTCTTC.

The rearrangement links TRBV2 to TRBJ1-2, with 7 bases that match TRBD1. The CDR3 spans 14 residues. The germline V gene has CDR1 SNHLY and CDR2 FYNNEI. The J segment lost 4 bases and the V segment lost 5 bases, leaving 7 bases of the junction unmatched. The CDR3 protein is CASSLGQSLYGYTF. CDR3 nucleotide sequence: TGTGCCAGCAGTTTGGGACAGTCCCTCTATGGCTACACCTTC.

The V call is TRBV4-3, the J call TRBJ1-5, with a tentative D call TRBD1 (6 bases). The germline V gene has CDR1 LGHNA and CDR2 YSLEER. The CDR3 contains 15 residues. V lost 0 bases to trimming and J lost 4 bases, with 10 bases between them. CDR3 region: CASSQDQGMNQPQHF. The CDR3 DNA sequence: TGCGCCAGCAGCCAAGATCAGGGGATGAATCAGCCCCAGCATTTT.

The chain has TRBV5-6 and TRBJ1-1, with TRBD1 identical over 8 bases. This CDR3 comprises 13 residues. Germline CDR1 and CDR2: SGHDT and YYEEEE. J gave up 5 bases and V 4 bases, and 4 bases lay outside the gene matches. The DNA of the CDR3 is TGTGCCAGCAGCAGGCGACAGGGGACTGAAGCTTTCTTT. Translating it yields CASSRRQGTEAFF. The full variable domain, with the rest looked up from reference TRBV5-6 and TRBJ1-1, is DAGVTQSPTHLIKTRGQQVTLRCSPKSGHDTVSWYQQALGQGPQFIFQYYEEEERQRGNFPDRFSGHQFPNYSSELNVNALLLGDSALYLCASSRRQGTEAFFGQGTRLTVV.

The chain recombines TRBV28 with TRBJ2-1; D unresolved. Germline lookup yields CDR1 MDHEN and CDR2 SYDVKM. Trimming shortened V by 6 bases and J by 3 bases, and 9 bases separated the two germline ends. This CDR3 spans 13 amino acids. CDR3 protein: CASSISLYNEQFF. CDR3 coding DNA: TGTGCCAGCAGCATCAGTCTCTACAATGAGCAGTTCTTC.

The V and J genes are TRBV7-9 and TRBJ2-2; D is perhaps TRBD2 (6 bases). Germline values: CDR1 SEHNR, CDR2 FQNEAQ (reference sequence). V lost 5 bases, J lost 4 bases, and 17 bases lay in between. This CDR3 is 16 amino acids long. The CDR3 protein is CASSPSGGWATGELFF. For the CDR3, the DNA is TGTGCCAGCAGCCCCTCCGGGGGATGGGCCACCGGGGAGCTGTTTTTT.

This clone appeared once. The genes are TRBV11-3 and TRBJ2-1, with D perhaps matching TRBD2 (7 bases). The CDR3 runs 16 residues. V shed 5 bases and J shed 8 bases, with 22 bases lying between them. Germline loops: CDR1 SGHNT, CDR2 YENEEA. The CDR3 coding sequence is TGTGCCAGCAGCACCCAAGGGGGACTAACGGCGGATGAGCAGTTCTTC. This codes for CASSTQGGLTADEQFF.

The chain combines TRBV9 with TRBJ2-2; 12 bases match TRBD2. The CDR3 runs to 16 residues. CDR1 and CDR2 (germline): SGDLS, YYNGEE. Trimming cost V 2 bases and J 4 bases; bases outside gene matches: 3. The CDR3 loop is CASSVLAGGGTGELFF. Here the CDR3 DNA reads TGTGCCAGCAGCGTCCTAGCGGGAGGGGGCACCGGGGAGCTGTTTTTT.

J is TRBJ1-1 and V is TRBV11-3, with a possible D match to TRBD1 (5 bases). The CDR3 sequence is 16 residues long. CDR1 SGHNT and CDR2 YENEEA come from the germline V gene. The V end was cut by 2 bases, the J end by 7 bases, with 20 bases between. CDR3 in amino acids: CASSLTSGAWEGEAFF. The CDR3 bases are TGTGCCAGCAGCTTAACTAGCGGGGCCTGGGAGGGTGAAGCTTTCTTT.

The chain carries TRBV19 and TRBJ1-3; D possibly corresponds to TRBD1 (5 bases). Between the trimmed V and J ends, which lost 4 bases and 2 bases, there was a span of 15 bases. The CDR3 extends over 16 amino acids. CDR1 and CDR2 from the germline V gene are LNHDA and SQIVND (reference sequence). The CDR3 DNA is TGTGCCAGTAGTAGCCCGGGGGGGGTCCCTGGAAACACCATATATTTT. The encoded protein is CASSSPGGVPGNTIYF.

V and J are TRBV6-2 or TRBV6-3 and TRBJ1-1; TRBD1 might be the D (6 bases). V lost 5 bases to trimming and J lost 8 bases, with 9 bases between them. Looked up from germline, CDR1 is MNHEY and CDR2 is SVGEGT. The length of the CDR3 is 11 residues. The CDR3 spells CASSHTGEAFF. CDR3 bases: TGTGCCAGCAGTCATACAGGGGAAGCTTTCTTT.

The gene calls are TRBV11-2 and TRBJ2-1; D gene unclear. The germline gives CDR1 SGHAT, CDR2 FQNNGV. The length of the CDR3 is 13 residues. Trimming left V 0 bases short and J 9 bases short, with 9 bases between. CDR3 region: CASSLESRGEQFF. The CDR3 nucleotides are TGTGCCAGCAGCTTAGAATCCCGAGGTGAGCAGTTCTTC.

V usage is TRBV6-6 and J usage is TRBJ2-7; 7 nucleotides line up with TRBD1. CDR1 MNHNY and CDR2 SVGAGI come from the germline V gene (reference sequence). J was trimmed by 2 bases and V by 5 bases; bases with no gene match: 3. The CDR3 consists of 13 residues. CDR3 DNA sequence: TGTGCCAGCAGTCCCGACAGGGCCTACGAGCAGTACGTC. Translated: CASSPDRAYEQYV.

The sample holds one count of this clone. The chain has TRBV11-3 and TRBJ1-2, with 9 bases fitting TRBD1. V trimming: 2 bases; J trimming: 6 bases; junction bases outside the gene matches: 4. The CDR3 consists of 14 residues. Germline V lookup: CDR1 SGHNT, CDR2 YENEEA. DNA for the CDR3: TGTGCCAGCAGCTTATCGGGACAGGGCGATGGCTACACCTTC. Translation: CASSLSGQGDGYTF.

The chain combines TRBV5-4 with TRBJ2-1, with a weak D call TRBD2 (5 bases). V lost 5 bases to trimming and J lost 2 bases, with 11 bases between them. Germline loops: CDR1 SGHNT, CDR2 YYREEE (reference sequence). This CDR3 has 14 amino acids. In DNA, the CDR3 is TGTGCCAGCAGATACCGGGATACCTACAATGAGCAGTTCTTC. Amino acids: CASRYRDTYNEQFF. The variable domain in full, with the rest retrieved from reference TRBV5-4 and TRBJ2-1, is ETGVTQSPTHLIKTRGQQVTLRCSSQSGHNTVSWYQQALGQGPQFIFQYYREEENGRGNFPPRFSGLQFPNYSSELNVNALELDDSALYLCASRYRDTYNEQFFGPGTRLTVL.

The chain joins TRBV15 to TRBJ1-1; tentatively, D is TRBD1 (6 bases). Trimming shortened V by 5 bases and J by 11 bases, and 21 bases separated the two germline ends. This CDR3 spans 14 amino acids. CDR1 is LNHNV and CDR2 is YYDKDF in the germline V gene (reference sequence). In DNA form, the CDR3 reads TGTGCCACCAGCGTACCGACTTCGGGACAAGGGGCTTTCTTT. Amino acid sequence: CATSVPTSGQGAFF. Supplemented by reference TRBV15 and TRBJ1-1, the full variable domain reads DAMVIQNPRYQVTQFGKPVTLSCSQTLNHNVMYWYQQKSSQAPKLLFHYYDKDFNNEADTPDNFQSRRPNTSFCFLDIRSPGLGDTAMYLCATSVPTSGQGAFFGQGTRLTVV.

The chain has TRBV9 and TRBJ1-4; D is ambiguous. The CDR3 sequence is 15 residues long. CDR1 is SGDLS and CDR2 is YYNGEE in the germline V gene. Trimming cost V 1 base and J 7 bases, with 14 bases left between them. The CDR3 nucleotides are TGTGCCAGCAGCGTATCGAACGGGTTGTCTGAAAAACTGTTTTTT. It is translated as CASSVSNGLSEKLFF.